Sequencing of this TCR beta chain was carried out in a study of blood T cell repertoires in COVID-19. Study at large: Specimens from acute and convalescent COVID-19 originated in the United States, Italy and Spain. In each case, the material was cDNA or gDNA derived from T cells, B-cell-depleted T cells, or PBMCs.

Per the study methods: Scientists estimated how many nucleated cells there were by amplifying reference gene primers. The method was immunoSEQ multiplex PCR; TCRdb's version includes in-frame clones alone and lacks a portion of them. That table supplies the V and J calls and clone size; D and trimming were determined from the DNA. There are around 83,000 clones in the sample; 75% to 90% occur only once, and 11% to 15% lies in the top ten. This CDR3 is built from 13 residues. The junction had 1 base not matched to a gene; V was cut back by 3 bases and J by 5 bases. Germline V gene lookup returns CDR1 MNHNS and CDR2 SASEGT.

This sequence originates from a man in his sixties or seventies with active or convalescent COVID-19. Sequencing used peripheral blood. The chain recombines TRBV6-1 with TRBJ1-5; 7 bases fit TRBD1. The DNA of the CDR3 is TGTGCCAGCAGTGAGACAGGGCATCAGCCCCAGCATTTT. It is translated as CASSETGHQPQHF.